This TCR beta chain was sequenced for a study of OX40 agonist ivuxolimab in advanced cancers. The CDR3 sequence is 15 residues long. Trimming at V came to 5 bases and at J to 9 bases, leaving 9 bases not matched to a gene. The germline gives CDR1 SGHVS, CDR2 FNYEAQ. By sample fraction, this clone is medium-sized (0.01 to 0.1%). TCRdb's copy holds only in-frame clones and misses some; the assay was immunoSEQ multiplex PCR. Here the sample spans approximately 63,000 clones, roughly 78% being singletons. This material consisted of CD4+ or CD8+ T cells sorted from blood, taken in a trial of the OX40 agonist ivuxolimab. The rearrangement joins TRBV7-6 to TRBJ2-1, with TRBD2 identical over 11 bases. This TCR came from an adult with an advanced solid tumor such as melanoma, head and neck, liver or kidney cancer. The CDR3 sequence: CASSKLAGAPPEQFF. Written as DNA, the CDR3 is TGTGCCAGCAGCAAACTAGCGGGGGCCCCTCCTGAGCAGTTCTTC.